This passage covers 23 T cell receptor beta chains from one sample sequenced in a study of PD-1 blockade in classical Hodgkin lymphoma. The sample's time point: cycle 4 day 1 (C4D1), after 6 weeks of nivolumab. The patients all showed relapse after autologous stem cell transplantation, while their brentuximab vedotin exposure varied. Assay: immunoSEQ multiplex PCR; the TCRdb copy retains only in-frame clones and omits some. The sample has roughly 21,000 clones, 60% to 75% seen once. Source: peripheral blood mononuclear cells (PBMCs), taken before the fourth cycle of nivolumab. Receptor source: a human donor with classical Hodgkin lymphoma.

The V gene is TRBV2, the J gene TRBJ2-7; no reliable D call. The CDR3 consists of 11 residues. Germline CDR1 SNHLY, CDR2 FYNNEI. V lost 4 bases to trimming and J lost 5 bases, with 6 bases between them. Written as DNA, the CDR3 is TGTGCCAGCAGTGTAAAAAACGAGCAGTACTTC. Its translation: CASSVKNEQYF.

The CDR3 sequence: CAIRGWGPLREQYF. In DNA, the CDR3 is TGTGCCATCAGGGGATGGGGCCCCCTACGCGAGCAGTACTTC. The V and J genes are TRBV10-3 and TRBJ2-7, with D perhaps TRBD1 (5 bases). The germline gives CDR1 ENHRY, CDR2 SYGVKD. Deletions cut 6 bases from V and 6 bases from J, with 18 bases between. The CDR3 extends over 14 amino acids.

There are a few counts of this clone. V gene TRBV2 combines with J gene TRBJ2-7; D gene uncertain. CDR3 length equals 13 residues. V was clipped by 6 bases and J by 5 bases, with 14 bases between them. Germline assignment: CDR1 SNHLY and CDR2 FYNNEI. Here the CDR3 DNA reads TGTGCCAGCAGGAGTGAAAATAGGGACGAGCAGTACTTC. Translation: CASRSENRDEQYF.

This clone was observed a handful of times. The chain uses TRBV5-1 and TRBJ2-2; D is possibly TRBD1 (5 bases). Trimming stripped 2 bases from V and 4 bases from J, with 12 bases between. From germline, CDR1 is SGHRS and CDR2 YFSETQ. The CDR3 runs to 15 residues. DNA of the CDR3: TGCGCCAGCAGCTTAACAGGTCAAATCACCGGGGAGCTGTTTTTT. It codes for CASSLTGQITGELFF.

This clone was counted a single time. The J gene is TRBJ2-5, the V gene TRBV18, with 9 positions matching TRBD1. CDR1 is KGHSH and CDR2 is LQKENI in the germline V gene. Trimming cost V 3 bases and J 5 bases; bases outside gene matches: 4. The CDR3 loop spans 14 amino acids. The CDR3 region is CASSPGTGRETQYF. The CDR3 nucleotides are TGTGCCAGCTCACCTGGGACAGGGCGGGAGACCCAGTACTTC.

The chain's CDR3 is CASNAREWTEQFF. The CDR3, as DNA: TGTGCCAGCAACGCGAGAGAGTGGACAGAGCAGTTCTTC. The chain has TRBV9 and TRBJ2-1; D might be TRBD1 (5 bases). The V gene's germline CDR1 is SGDLS and CDR2 YYNGEE. V dropped 6 bases and J dropped 10 bases, with 17 bases sitting between them. The CDR3 contains 13 residues.

The table lists this clone with a count of one. J is TRBJ2-7 and V is TRBV30, with 7 bases identical to TRBD2. V lost 2 bases, J lost 5 bases, and 18 bases stayed unmatched. From germline, CDR1 is GTSNPN and CDR2 SVGIG (reference sequence). The CDR3 totals 17 residues. The CDR3 region is CAWSRARVRTRLDEQYF. The CDR3 nucleotides are TGTGCCTGGAGTCGGGCCCGAGTTCGGACTAGACTCGACGAGCAGTACTTC.

CDR3 sequence (DNA): TGTGCCAGCGGAGAACAGGACACCTACGAGCAGTACTTC. This codes for CASGEQDTYEQYF. The V and J genes are TRBV2 and TRBJ2-7; D possibly corresponds to TRBD1 (5 bases). Trimming cost V 8 bases and J 2 bases, with 13 bases left between them. Per germline, CDR1 SNHLY and CDR2 FYNNEI. The CDR3 is made up of 13 amino acids.

The CDR3 protein is CASSVGGNTEAFF. The DNA for the CDR3 is TGTGCCAGTAGCGTAGGGGGCAACACTGAAGCTTTCTTT. This chain joins TRBV19 and TRBJ1-1; 7 nucleotides match TRBD1. J gave up 2 bases and V 6 bases, and 3 bases lay outside the gene matches. The CDR3 spans 13 residues. Germline CDR1 and CDR2: LNHDA and SQIVND (reference sequence).

This clone was observed a single time. The V and J genes are TRBV5-1 and TRBJ2-7; 11 bases are shared with TRBD2. Germline V gene lookup returns CDR1 SGHRS and CDR2 YFSETQ. V shed 1 base, J shed 2 bases, and the junction held 14 bases outside the gene matches. This CDR3 comprises 19 residues. CDR3 bases: TGCGCCAGCAGCTTGTTTCGGGGATCGGGACTAGCGGCTACCTACGAGCAGTACTTC. It yields the protein CASSLFRGSGLAATYEQYF. Based on the CDR3 plus reference TRBV5-1 and TRBJ2-7, the full variable domain is KAGVTQTPRYLIKTRGQQVTLSCSPISGHRSVSWYQQTPGQGLQFLFEYFSETQRNKGNFPGRFSGRQFSNSRSEMNVSTLELGDSALYLCASSLFRGSGLAATYEQYFGPGTRLTVT.

This chain uses TRBV2 with TRBJ2-7, with D possibly being TRBD1 (6 bases). The CDR3 consists of 11 residues. V lost 7 bases to trimming and J lost 3 bases, with 7 bases between them. Looked up from germline, CDR1 is SNHLY and CDR2 is FYNNEI. CDR3 nucleotide sequence: TGTGCCAGCACGGGACACTACGAGCAGTACTTC. Its translation is CASTGHYEQYF.

The V call is TRBV5-6, the J call TRBJ2-1; D gene unclear. Trimming took off 1 base at V and 5 bases at J, with 4 bases between the two ends. The CDR3 totals 12 residues. Germline V gene sequence: CDR1 SGHDT, CDR2 YYEEEE. Written as DNA, the CDR3 is TGTGCCAGCAGCTTGAAAAACAATGAGCAGTTCTTC. Translating gives CASSLKNNEQFF.

The sample holds a few counts of this clone. This chain's CDR3 is CASSPGGTTTFYNEQFF. CDR3 nucleotides: TGCGCCAGCAGCCCTGGAGGGACTACAACATTTTACAATGAGCAGTTCTTC. The rearrangement links TRBV5-1 to TRBJ2-1; 7 bases line up with TRBD2. CDR3 length: 17 residues. The J segment lost 4 bases and the V segment lost 4 bases, leaving 14 bases of the junction unmatched. The germline V gene has CDR1 SGHRS and CDR2 YFSETQ.

This chain connects TRBV2 to TRBJ1-5; 7 bases line up with TRBD1. Germline-derived CDR1 and CDR2 are SNHLY and FYNNEI. V was pared by 3 bases and J by 5 bases, with 7 bases of the junction left unmatched. The CDR3 sequence is 15 residues long. The CDR3 protein is CASSDWQGGYQPQHF. As DNA, the CDR3 is TGTGCCAGCAGTGACTGGCAGGGGGGGTATCAGCCCCAGCATTTT.

V gene TRBV11-2 combines with J gene TRBJ2-1; 9 positions match TRBD1. Germline V gene lookup returns CDR1 SGHAT and CDR2 FQNNGV. This CDR3 contains 15 residues. V dropped 6 bases and J dropped 2; count of bases not matched to a gene: 5. The chain's CDR3 is CASSPGTGTYNEQFF. CDR3 coding DNA: TGTGCCAGCAGTCCCGGGACAGGGACCTACAATGAGCAGTTCTTC.

This clone has only a few counts. The genes are TRBV7-9 and TRBJ2-1; D is undetermined. The CDR3 sequence is 15 residues long. V lost 5 bases and J lost 3, with 14 bases in between. Germline values: CDR1 SEHNR, CDR2 FQNEAQ (reference sequence). CDR3 residues: CASSPVATYYNEQFF. CDR3 coding DNA: TGTGCCAGCAGCCCTGTGGCCACGTACTACAATGAGCAGTTCTTC.

The V gene is TRBV7-6, the J gene TRBJ1-2; D is unclear. The length of the CDR3 is 13 residues. Per the germline V gene, CDR1 is SGHVS and CDR2 is FNYEAQ. V gave up 1 base and J gave up 8 bases, with 11 bases separating them. Written as DNA, the CDR3 is TGTGCCAGCAGCTTAGAGAGGAAGGGAGGCTACACCTTC. Amino acid sequence: CASSLERKGGYTF.

This chain connects TRBV2 to TRBJ2-7; D is perhaps TRBD2 (6 bases). The ends were cut back, 8 bases at V and 3 bases at J, with 14 bases in the middle. Germline assignment: CDR1 SNHLY and CDR2 FYNNEI. This CDR3 is 13 amino acids long. CDR3 coding DNA: TGTGCCAGCGTAAAGCAGGGACTCTACGAGCAGTACTTC. This codes for CASVKQGLYEQYF.

This chain links TRBV27 with TRBJ1-1, with 11 bases fitting TRBD1. V was clipped by 5 bases and J by 5 bases; unmatched bases: 13. From germline, CDR1 is MNHEY and CDR2 SMNVEV (reference sequence). The CDR3 has 17 residues. The CDR3 coding sequence is TGTGCCAGCAGTCCGAGCAAACCCGGGACAGGGGGTACTGAAGCTTTCTTT. Translation: CASSPSKPGTGGTEAFF.

The rearrangement uses TRBV5-6 and TRBJ1-1; a weak D match, TRBD1 (5 bases). The germline V and J ends were trimmed by 2 bases and 5 bases, with 10 bases remaining between them. Germline CDR1 SGHDT, CDR2 YYEEEE. The CDR3 covers 13 residues. The CDR3 coding sequence is TGTGCCAGCAGCTTTGCGGGGCGGACTGAAGCTTTCTTT. Its protein product is CASSFAGRTEAFF.

V is TRBV19 and J is TRBJ2-2; 9 nucleotides agree with TRBD1. The trim removed 10 bases at V and 4 bases at J, leaving 13 bases unmatched. This CDR3 has 16 residues. Germline values: CDR1 LNHDA, CDR2 SQIVND (reference sequence). This CDR3 is CATHQGGTGRTGELFF. The CDR3 region has the DNA TGTGCCACTCACCAGGGCGGGACAGGGCGCACCGGGGAGCTGTTTTTT.

The chain links TRBV19 to TRBJ2-2; D call uncertain. V gave up 7 bases and J gave up 10 bases, with 10 bases separating them. The CDR3 sequence is 11 residues long. CDR1 is LNHDA, CDR2 SQIVND, per germline (reference sequence). The CDR3 reads CASMGSVELFF. CDR3 DNA sequence: TGTGCCAGTATGGGGTCGGTGGAGCTGTTTTTT.

This clone was counted between two and nine times. The chain couples TRBV5-1 to TRBJ2-7; 10 nucleotides match TRBD2. From germline, CDR1 is SGHRS and CDR2 YFSETQ. J lost 3 bases, V lost 0 bases, and 9 bases had no gene match. The CDR3 runs 17 residues. The chain's CDR3 is CASSLVAASGSFYEQYF. CDR3 sequence (DNA): TGCGCCAGCAGCTTGGTCGCGGCTAGCGGGAGTTTCTACGAGCAGTACTTC.